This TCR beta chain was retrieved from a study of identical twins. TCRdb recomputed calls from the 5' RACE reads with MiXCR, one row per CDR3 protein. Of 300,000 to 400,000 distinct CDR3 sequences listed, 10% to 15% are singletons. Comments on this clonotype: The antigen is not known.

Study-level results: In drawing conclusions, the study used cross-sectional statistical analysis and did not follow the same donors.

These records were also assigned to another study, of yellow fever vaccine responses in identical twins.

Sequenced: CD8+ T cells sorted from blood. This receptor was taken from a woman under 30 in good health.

The CDR3 here is CASSAQGASYNSPLHF. For the CDR3, the DNA is TGCGCCAGCAGCGCCCAGGGGGCCTCCTATAATTCACCCCTCCACTTT. This chain connects TRBV5-1 to TRBJ1-6; 8 bases agree with TRBD1. This CDR3 has 16 amino acids. Trimming cost V 4 bases and J 0 bases; bases outside gene matches: 3. CDR1 and CDR2 from the germline V gene are SGHRS and YFSETQ.